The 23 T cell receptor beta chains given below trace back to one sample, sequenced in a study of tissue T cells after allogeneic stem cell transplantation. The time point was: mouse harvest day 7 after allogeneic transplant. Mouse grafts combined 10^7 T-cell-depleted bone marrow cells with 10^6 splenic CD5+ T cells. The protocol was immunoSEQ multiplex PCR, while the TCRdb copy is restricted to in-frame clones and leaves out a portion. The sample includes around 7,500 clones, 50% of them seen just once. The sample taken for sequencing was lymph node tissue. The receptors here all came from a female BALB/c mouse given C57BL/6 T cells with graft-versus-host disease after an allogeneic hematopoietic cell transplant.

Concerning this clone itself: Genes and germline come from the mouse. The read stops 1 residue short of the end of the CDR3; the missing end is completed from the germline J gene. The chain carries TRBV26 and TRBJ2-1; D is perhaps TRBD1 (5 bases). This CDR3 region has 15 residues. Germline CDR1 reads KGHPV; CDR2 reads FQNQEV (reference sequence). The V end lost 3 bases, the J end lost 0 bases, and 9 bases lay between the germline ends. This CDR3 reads CASSLWTYNYAEQFF. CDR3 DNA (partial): TGTGCCAGCAGTCTATGGACATATAACTATGCTGAGCAGTTC.

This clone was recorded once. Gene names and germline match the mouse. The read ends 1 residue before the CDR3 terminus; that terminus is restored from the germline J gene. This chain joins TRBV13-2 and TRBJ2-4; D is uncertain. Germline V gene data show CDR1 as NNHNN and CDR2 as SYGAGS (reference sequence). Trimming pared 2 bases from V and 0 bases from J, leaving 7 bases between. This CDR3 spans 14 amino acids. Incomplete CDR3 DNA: TGTGCCAGCGGTGAGCGGGGTAGTCAAAACACCTTGTAC. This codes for CASGERGSQNTLY. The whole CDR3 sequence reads CASGERGSQNTLYF.

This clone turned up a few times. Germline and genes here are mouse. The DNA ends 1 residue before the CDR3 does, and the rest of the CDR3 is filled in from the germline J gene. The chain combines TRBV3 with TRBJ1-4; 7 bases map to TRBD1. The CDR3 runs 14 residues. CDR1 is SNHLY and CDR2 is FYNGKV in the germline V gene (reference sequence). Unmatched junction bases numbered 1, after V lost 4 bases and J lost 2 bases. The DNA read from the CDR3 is TGTGCCAGCAGCTCGACAGGGTCCAACGAAAGATTATTT. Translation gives CASSSTGSNERLF. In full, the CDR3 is CASSSTGSNERLFF. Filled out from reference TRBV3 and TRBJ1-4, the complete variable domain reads GPKVLQIPSHQIIDMGQMVTLNCDPVSNHLYFYWYKQILGQQMEFLVNFYNGKVMEKSKLFKDQFSVERPDGSYFTLKIQPTALEDSAVYFCASSSTGSNERLFFGHGTKLSVL.

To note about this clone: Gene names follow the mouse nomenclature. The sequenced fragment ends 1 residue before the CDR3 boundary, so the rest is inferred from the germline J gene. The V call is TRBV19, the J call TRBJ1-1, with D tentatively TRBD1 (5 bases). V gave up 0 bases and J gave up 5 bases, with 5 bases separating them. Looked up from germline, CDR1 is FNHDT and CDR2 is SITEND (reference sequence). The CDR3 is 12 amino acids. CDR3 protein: CASSIGGTEVFF. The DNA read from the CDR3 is TGTGCCAGCAGTATAGGGGGGACAGAAGTCTTC.

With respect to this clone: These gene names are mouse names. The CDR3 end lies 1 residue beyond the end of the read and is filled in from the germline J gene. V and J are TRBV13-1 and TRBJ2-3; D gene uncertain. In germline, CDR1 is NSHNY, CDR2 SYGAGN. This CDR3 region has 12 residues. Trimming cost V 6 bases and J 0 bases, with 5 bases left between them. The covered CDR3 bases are TGTGCCAGCACGGGGAGTGCAGAAACGCTGTAT. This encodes CASTGSAETLY. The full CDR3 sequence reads CASTGSAETLYF.

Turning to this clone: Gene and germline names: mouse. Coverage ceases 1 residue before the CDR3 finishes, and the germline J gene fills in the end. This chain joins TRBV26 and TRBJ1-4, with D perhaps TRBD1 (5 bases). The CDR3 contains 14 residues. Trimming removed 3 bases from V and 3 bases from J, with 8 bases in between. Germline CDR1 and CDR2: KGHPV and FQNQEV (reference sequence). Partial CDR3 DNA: TGTGCCAGCAGTCTCCAGGGTCCCAACGAAAGATTATTT. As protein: CASSLQGPNERLF. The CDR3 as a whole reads CASSLQGPNERLFF.

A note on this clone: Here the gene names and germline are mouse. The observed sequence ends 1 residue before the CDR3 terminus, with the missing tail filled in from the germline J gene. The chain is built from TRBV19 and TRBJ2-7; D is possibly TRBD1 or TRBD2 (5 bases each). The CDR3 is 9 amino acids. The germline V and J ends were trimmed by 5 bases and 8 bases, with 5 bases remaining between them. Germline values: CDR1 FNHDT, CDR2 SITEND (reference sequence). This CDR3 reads CASRGQQYF. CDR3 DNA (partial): TGTGCCAGCAGGGGACAACAGTAC.

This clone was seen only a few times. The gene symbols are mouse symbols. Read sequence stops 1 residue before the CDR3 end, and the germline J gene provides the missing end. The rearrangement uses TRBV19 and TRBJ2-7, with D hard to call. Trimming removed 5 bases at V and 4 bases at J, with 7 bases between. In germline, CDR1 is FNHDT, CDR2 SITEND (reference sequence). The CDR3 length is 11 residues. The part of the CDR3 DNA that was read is TGTGCCAGCAGCCCACAATATGAACAGTAC. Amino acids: CASSPQYEQY. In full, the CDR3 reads CASSPQYEQYF. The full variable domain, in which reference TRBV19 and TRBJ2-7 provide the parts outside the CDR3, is GGIITQTPKFLIGQEGQKLTLKCQQNFNHDTMYWYRQDSGKGLRLIYYSITENDLQKGDLSEGYDASREKKSSFSLTVTSAQKNEMAVFLCASSPQYEQYFGPGTRLTVL.

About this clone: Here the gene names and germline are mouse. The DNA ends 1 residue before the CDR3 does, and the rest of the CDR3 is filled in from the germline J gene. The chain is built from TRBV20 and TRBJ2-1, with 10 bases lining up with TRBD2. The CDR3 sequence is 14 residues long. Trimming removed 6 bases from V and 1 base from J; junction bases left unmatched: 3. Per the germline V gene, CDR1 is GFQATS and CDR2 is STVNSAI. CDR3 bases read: TGTGGTGCCGGGACTGGGGCCAACTATGCTGAGCAGTTC. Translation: CGAGTGANYAEQF. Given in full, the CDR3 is CGAGTGANYAEQFF.

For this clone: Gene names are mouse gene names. CDR3 DNA (partial): TGCACCTGCAGTGCCCGGGACGGGGAAGACACCCAGTAC. Residues: CTCSARDGEDTQY. Given in full, the CDR3 is CTCSARDGEDTQYF. V gene TRBV1 combines with J gene TRBJ2-5; D assignment may be TRBD1 or TRBD2 (5 bases each). The read terminates 1 residue ahead of where the CDR3 ends, so the germline J gene completes it. Trimming took off 3 bases at V and 4 bases at J, with 11 bases between the two ends. Germline values: CDR1 NSQYPW, CDR2 LRSPGD (reference sequence). The CDR3 covers 14 residues.

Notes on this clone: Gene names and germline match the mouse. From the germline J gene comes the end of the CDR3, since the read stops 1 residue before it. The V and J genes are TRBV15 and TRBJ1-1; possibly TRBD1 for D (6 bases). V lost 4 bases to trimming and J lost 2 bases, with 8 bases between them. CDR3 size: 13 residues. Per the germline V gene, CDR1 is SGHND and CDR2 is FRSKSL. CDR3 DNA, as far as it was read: TGTGCCAGCAGTTCAGGGGCCAACACAGAAGTCTTC. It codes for CASSSGANTEVF. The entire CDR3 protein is CASSSGANTEVFF.

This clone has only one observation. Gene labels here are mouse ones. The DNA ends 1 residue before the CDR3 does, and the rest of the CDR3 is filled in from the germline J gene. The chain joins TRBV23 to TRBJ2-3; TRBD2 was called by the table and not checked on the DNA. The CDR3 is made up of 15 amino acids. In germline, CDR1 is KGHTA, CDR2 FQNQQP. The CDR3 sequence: CSSSPAGRSAETLYF. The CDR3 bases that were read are TGCTCCAGCAGTCCCGCTGGGCGTAGTGCAGAAACGCTGTAT.

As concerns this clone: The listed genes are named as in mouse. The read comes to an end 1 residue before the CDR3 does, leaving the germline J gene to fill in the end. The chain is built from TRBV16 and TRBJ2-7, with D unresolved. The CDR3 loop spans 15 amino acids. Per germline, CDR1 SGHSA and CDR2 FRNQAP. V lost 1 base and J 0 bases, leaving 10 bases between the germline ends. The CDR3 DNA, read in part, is TGTGCAAGCAGCTTAGCTCGGGTCATCTCCTATGAACAGTAC. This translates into CASSLARVISYEQY. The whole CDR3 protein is CASSLARVISYEQYF.

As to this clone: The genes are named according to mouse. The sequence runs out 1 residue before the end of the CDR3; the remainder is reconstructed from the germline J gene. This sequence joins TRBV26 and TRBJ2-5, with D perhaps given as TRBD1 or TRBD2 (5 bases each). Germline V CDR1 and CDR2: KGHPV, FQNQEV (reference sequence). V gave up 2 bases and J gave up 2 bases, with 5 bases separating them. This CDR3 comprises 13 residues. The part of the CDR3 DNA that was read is TGTGCCAGCAGTCTGGGGGCCCAAGACACCCAGTAC. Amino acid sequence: CASSLGAQDTQY. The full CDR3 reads CASSLGAQDTQYF.

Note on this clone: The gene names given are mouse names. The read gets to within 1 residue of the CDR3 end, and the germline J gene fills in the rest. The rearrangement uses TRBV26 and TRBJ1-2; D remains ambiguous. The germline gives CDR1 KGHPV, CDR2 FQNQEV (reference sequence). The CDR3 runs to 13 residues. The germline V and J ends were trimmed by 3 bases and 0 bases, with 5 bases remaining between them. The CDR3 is CASSLQANSDYTF. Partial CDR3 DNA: TGTGCCAGCAGTCTCCAAGCAAACTCCGACTACACC.

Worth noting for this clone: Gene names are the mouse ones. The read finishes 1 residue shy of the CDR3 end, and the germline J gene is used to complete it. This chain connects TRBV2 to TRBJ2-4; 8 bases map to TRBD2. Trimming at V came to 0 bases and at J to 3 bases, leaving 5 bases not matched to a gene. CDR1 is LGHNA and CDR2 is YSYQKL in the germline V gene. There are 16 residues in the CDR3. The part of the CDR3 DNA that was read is TGTGCCAGCAGCCAAGATCTCTGGGGGGCCCAAAACACCTTGTAC. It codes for CASSQDLWGAQNTLY. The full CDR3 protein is CASSQDLWGAQNTLYF.

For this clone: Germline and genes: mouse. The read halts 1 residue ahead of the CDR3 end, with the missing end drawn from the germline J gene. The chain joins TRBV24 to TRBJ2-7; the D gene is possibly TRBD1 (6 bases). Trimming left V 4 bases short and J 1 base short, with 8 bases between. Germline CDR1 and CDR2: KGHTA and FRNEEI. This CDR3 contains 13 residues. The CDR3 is CASSPGQSYEQYF. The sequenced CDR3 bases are TGTGCCAGCAGTCCGGGACAATCCTATGAACAGTAC.

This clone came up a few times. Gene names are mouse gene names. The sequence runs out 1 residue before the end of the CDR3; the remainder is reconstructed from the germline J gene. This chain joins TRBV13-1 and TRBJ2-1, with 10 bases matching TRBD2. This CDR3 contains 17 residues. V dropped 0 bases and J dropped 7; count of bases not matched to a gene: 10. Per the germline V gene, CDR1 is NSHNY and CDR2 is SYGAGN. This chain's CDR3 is CASSDAGLGGRGAEQFF. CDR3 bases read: TGTGCCAGCAGTGATGCAGGTCTGGGGGGGCGAGGAGCTGAGCAGTTC.

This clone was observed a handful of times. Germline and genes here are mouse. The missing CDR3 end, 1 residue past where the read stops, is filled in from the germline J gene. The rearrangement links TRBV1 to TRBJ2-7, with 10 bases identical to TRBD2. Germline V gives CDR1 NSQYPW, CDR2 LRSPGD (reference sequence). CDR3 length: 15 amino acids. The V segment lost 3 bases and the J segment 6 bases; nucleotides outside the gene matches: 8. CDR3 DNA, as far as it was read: TGCACCTGCAGTGCCCTCGACTGGGGGGAGGGTGAACAGTAC. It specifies CTCSALDWGEGEQY. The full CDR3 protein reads CTCSALDWGEGEQYF.

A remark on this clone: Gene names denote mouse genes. The covered CDR3 bases are TGTGCAAGCAGCTTAGCGTCTAGTGCAGAAACGCTGTAT. Translation: CASSLASSAETLY. The complete CDR3 sequence is CASSLASSAETLYF. The chain joins TRBV16 to TRBJ2-3, with D uncertain. Read coverage stops 1 residue before the CDR3 terminus; the germline J gene supplies the remainder. CDR3 length equals 14 residues. Germline CDR1 reads SGHSA; CDR2 reads FRNQAP. Trimming removed 1 base from V and 0 bases from J, with 5 bases in between.

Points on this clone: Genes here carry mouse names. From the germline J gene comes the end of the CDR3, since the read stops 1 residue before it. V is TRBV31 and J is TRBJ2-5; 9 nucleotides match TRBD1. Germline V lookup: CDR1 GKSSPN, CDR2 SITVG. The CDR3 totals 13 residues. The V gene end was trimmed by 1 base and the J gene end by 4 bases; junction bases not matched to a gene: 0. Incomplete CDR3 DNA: TGTGCCTGGAGTCGGGACAGGGAAGACACCCAGTAC. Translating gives CAWSRDREDTQY. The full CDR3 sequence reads CAWSRDREDTQYF. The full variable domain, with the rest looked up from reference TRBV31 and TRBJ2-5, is AQTIHQWPVAEIKAVGSPLSLGCTIKGKSSPNLYWYWQATGGTLQQLFYSITVGQVESVVQLNLSASRPKDDQFILSTEKLLLSHSGFYLCAWSRDREDTQYFGPGTRLLVL.

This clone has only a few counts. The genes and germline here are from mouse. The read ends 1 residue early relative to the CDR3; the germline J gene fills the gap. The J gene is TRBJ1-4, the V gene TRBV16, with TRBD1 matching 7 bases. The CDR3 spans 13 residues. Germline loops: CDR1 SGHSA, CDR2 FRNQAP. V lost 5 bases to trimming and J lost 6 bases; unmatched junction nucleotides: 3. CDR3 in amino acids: CASSNRGDERLFF. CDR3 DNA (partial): TGTGCAAGCAGCAACAGGGGCGACGAAAGATTATTT.

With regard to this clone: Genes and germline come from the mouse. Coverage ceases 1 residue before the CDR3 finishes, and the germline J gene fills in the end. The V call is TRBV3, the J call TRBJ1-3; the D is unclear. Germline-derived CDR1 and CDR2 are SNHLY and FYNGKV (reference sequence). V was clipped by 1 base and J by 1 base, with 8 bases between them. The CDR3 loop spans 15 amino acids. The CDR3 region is CASSLVLGSGNTLYF. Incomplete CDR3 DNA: TGTGCCAGCAGCTTAGTACTGGGGTCTGGAAATACGCTCTAT.